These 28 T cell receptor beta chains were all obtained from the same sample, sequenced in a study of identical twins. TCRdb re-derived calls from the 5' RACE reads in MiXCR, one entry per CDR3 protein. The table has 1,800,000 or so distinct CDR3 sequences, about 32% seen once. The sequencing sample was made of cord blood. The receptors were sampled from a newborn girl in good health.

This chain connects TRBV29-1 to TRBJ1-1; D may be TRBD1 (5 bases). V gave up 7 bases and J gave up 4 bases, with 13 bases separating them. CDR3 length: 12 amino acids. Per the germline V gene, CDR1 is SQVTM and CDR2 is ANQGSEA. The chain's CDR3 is CSAEAGSTEAFF. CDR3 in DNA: TGCAGCGCCGAGGCAGGGAGCACTGAAGCTTTCTTT.

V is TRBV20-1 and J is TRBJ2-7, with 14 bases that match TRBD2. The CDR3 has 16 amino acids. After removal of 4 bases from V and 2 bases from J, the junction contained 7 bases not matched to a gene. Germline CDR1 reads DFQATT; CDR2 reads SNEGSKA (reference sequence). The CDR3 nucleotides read TGCAGTGCTACAGGGACTAGCGGGGGCCAACCCTACGAGCAGTACTTC. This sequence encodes CSATGTSGGQPYEQYF.

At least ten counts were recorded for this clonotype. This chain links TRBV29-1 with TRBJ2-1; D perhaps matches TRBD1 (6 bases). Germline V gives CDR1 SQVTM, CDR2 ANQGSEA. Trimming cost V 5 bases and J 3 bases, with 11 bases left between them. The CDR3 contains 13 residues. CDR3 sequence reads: CSVRQGSYNEQFF. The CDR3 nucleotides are TGCAGCGTTCGGCAGGGGAGCTACAATGAGCAGTTCTTC.

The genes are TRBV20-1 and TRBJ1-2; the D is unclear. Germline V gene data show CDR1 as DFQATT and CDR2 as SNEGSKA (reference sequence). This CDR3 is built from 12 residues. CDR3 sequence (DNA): TGCAGACCCCAAGGGACTAACTATGGCTACACCTTC. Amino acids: CRPQGTNYGYTF.

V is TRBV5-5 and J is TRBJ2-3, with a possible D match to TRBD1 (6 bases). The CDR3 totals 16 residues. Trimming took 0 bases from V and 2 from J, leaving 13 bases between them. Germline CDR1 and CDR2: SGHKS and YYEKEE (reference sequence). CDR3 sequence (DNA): TGTGCCAGCAGCTTGGTCAGGGGAGATTTCACAGATACGCAGTATTTT. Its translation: CASSLVRGDFTDTQYF.

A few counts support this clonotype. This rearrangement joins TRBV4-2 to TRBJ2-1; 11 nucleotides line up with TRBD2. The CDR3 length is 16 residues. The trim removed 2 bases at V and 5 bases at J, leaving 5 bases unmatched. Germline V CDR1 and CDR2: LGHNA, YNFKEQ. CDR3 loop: CASSQRTSGGDNEQFF. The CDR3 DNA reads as TGTGCCAGCAGCCAACGAACTAGCGGGGGCGACAATGAGCAGTTCTTC.

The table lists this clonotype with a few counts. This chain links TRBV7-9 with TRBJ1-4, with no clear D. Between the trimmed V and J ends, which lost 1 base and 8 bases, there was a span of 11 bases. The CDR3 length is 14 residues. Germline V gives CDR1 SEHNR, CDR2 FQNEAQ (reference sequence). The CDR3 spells CASSLGLGSEKLFF. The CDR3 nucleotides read TGTGCCAGCAGCTTAGGGCTTGGGAGCGAAAAACTGTTTTTT.

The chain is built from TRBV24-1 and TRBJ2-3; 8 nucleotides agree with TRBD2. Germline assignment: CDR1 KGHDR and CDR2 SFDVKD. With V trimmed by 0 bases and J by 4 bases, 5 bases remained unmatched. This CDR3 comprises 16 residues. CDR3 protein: CATSDLQPGGPDTQYF. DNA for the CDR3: TGTGCCACCAGTGATTTGCAACCGGGAGGGCCAGATACGCAGTATTTT.

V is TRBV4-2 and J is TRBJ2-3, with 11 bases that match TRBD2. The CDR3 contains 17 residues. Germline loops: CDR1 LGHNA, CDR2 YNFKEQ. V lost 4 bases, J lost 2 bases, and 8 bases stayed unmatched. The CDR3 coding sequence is TGTGCCAGCAGCCTGGCTAGCGGGGGGTTTCCCACAGATACGCAGTATTTT. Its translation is CASSLASGGFPTDTQYF.

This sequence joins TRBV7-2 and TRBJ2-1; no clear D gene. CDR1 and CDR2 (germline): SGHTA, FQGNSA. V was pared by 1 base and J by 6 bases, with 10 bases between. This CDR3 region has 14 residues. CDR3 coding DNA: TGTGCCAGCAGCTTAGATCGAGCGTCCAATGAGCAGTTCTTC. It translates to CASSLDRASNEQFF.

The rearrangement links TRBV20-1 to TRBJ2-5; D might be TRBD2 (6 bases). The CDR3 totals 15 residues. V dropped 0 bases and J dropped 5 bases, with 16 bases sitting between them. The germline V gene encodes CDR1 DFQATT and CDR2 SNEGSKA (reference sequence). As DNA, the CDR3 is TGCAGTGCTAGAGATCCCGTGCGGGATTCGGAGACCCAGTACTTC. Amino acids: CSARDPVRDSETQYF.

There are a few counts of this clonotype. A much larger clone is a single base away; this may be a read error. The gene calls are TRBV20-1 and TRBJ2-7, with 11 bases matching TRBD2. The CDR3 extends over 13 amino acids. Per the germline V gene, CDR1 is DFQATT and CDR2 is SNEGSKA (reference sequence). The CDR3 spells CSSRGLAGYEQYF. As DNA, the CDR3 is TGCAGTTCTAGAGGACTAGCGGGCTACGAGCAGTACTTC.

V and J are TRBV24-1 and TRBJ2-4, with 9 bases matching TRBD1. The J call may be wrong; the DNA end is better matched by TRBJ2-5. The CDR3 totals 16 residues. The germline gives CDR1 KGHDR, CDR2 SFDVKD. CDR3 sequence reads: CATSDIGTGREETQYF. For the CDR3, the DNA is TGTGCCACCAGTGATATCGGGACAGGGAGAGAAGAGACCCAGTACTTC.

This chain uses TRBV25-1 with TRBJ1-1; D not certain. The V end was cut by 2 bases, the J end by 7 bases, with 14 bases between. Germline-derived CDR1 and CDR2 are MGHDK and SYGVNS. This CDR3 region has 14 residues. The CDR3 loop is CASSEKEATLEAFF. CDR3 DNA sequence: TGTGCCAGCAGTGAAAAGGAAGCCACACTTGAAGCTTTCTTT.

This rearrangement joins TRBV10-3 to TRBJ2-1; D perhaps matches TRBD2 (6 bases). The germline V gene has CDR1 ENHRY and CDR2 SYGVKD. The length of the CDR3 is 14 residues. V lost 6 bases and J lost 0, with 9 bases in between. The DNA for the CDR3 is TGTGCCATCAGGAGCGGGCGCTCCTACAATGAGCAGTTCTTC. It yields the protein CAIRSGRSYNEQFF.

CDR3 region: CASSLRAAQRDTQYF. The CDR3 region has the DNA TGTGCCAGCAGTTTACGGGCAGCCCAACGAGATACGCAGTATTTT. This chain links TRBV27 with TRBJ2-3; unclear D gene. The CDR3 sequence is 15 residues long. V gave up 2 bases and J gave up 5 bases, with 14 bases separating them. Germline values: CDR1 MNHEY, CDR2 SMNVEV (reference sequence).

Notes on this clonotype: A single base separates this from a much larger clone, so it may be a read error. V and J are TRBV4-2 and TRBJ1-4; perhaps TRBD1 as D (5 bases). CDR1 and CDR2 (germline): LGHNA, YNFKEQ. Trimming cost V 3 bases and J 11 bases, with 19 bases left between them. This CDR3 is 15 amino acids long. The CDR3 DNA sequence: TGTGCCAGCAGCCAGGACCGGGACGGGCTGTTGAAACTGTTTTTT. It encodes CASSQDRDGLLKLFF.

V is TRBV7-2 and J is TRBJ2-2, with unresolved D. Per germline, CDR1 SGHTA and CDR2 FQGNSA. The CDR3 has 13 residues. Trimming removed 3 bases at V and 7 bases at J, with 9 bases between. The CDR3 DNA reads TGTGCCAGCAGCTTTCTATCGATCGGGGAGCTGTTTTTT. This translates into CASSFLSIGELFF.

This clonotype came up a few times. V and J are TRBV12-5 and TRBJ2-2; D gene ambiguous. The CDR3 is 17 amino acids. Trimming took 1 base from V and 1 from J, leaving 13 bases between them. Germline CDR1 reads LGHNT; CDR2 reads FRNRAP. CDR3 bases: TGTGCTAGTGGTTTGGGAGTTTTCTCAGGGAACACCGGGGAGCTGTTTTTT. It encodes CASGLGVFSGNTGELFF.

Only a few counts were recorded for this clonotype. CDR3 in amino acids: CSARTSGMETQYF. The CDR3 DNA follows: TGCAGTGCAAGGACTAGCGGTATGGAGACCCAGTACTTC. The chain uses TRBV20-1 and TRBJ2-5, with 10 bases identical to TRBD2. The ends lost 6 bases at V and 5 bases at J; junction bases unmatched: 6. CDR1 DFQATT and CDR2 SNEGSKA come from the germline V gene (reference sequence). This CDR3 contains 13 residues.

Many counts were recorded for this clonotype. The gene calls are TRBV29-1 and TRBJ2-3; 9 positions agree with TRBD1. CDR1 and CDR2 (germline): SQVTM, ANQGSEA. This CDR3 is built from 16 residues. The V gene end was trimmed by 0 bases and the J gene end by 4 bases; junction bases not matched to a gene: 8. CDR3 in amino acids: CSVEDLADRGPDTQYF. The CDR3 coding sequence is TGCAGCGTTGAAGATTTGGCGGACAGGGGTCCAGATACGCAGTATTTT.

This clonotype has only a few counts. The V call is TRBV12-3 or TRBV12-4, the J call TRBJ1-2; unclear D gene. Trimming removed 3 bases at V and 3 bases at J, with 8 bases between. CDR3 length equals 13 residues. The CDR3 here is CASSLEEYYGYTF. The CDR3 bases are TGTGCCAGCAGTTTGGAGGAGTACTATGGCTACACCTTC.

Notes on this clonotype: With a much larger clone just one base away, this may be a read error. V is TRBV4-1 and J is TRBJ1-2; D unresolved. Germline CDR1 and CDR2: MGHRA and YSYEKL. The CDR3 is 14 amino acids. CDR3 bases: TGCGCCAGCAGCCAAGTGGCGCCTAACTATGGCTGCACCTTC. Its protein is CASSQVAPNYGCTF.

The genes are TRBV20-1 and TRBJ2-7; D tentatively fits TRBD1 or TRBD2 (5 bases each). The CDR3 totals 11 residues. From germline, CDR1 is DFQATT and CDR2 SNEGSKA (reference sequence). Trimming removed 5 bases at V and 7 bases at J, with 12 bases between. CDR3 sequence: CSAPGAREQYF. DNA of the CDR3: TGCAGTGCTCCCGGGGCGCGGGAGCAGTACTTC.

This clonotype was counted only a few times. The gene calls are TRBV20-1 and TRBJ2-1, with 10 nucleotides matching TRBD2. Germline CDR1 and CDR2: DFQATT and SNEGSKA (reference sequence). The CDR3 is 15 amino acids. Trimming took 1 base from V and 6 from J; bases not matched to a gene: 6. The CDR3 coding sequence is TGCAGTGCTAGAGTAGCGGGGGGACGGGGCAATGAGCAGTTCTTC. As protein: CSARVAGGRGNEQFF.

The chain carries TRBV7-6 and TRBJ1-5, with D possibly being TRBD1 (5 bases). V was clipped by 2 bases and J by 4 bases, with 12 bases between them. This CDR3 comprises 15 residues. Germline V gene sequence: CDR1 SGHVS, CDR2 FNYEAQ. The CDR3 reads CASSLRQIRNQPQHF. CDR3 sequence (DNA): TGTGCCAGCAGCTTAAGACAGATTAGGAATCAGCCCCAGCATTTT.

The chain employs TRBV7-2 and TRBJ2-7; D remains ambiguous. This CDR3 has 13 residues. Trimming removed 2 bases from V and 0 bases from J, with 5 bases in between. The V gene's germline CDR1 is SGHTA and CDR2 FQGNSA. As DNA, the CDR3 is TGTGCCAGCAGCTTATTACACTCCTACGAGCAGTACTTC. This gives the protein CASSLLHSYEQYF.

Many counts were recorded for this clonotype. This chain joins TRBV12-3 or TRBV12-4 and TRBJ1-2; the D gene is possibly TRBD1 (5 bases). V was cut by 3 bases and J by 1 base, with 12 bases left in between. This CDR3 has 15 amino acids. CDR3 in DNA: TGTGCCAGCAGTTTGAGGGACGGGGTTAACTATGGCTACACCTTC. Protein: CASSLRDGVNYGYTF.